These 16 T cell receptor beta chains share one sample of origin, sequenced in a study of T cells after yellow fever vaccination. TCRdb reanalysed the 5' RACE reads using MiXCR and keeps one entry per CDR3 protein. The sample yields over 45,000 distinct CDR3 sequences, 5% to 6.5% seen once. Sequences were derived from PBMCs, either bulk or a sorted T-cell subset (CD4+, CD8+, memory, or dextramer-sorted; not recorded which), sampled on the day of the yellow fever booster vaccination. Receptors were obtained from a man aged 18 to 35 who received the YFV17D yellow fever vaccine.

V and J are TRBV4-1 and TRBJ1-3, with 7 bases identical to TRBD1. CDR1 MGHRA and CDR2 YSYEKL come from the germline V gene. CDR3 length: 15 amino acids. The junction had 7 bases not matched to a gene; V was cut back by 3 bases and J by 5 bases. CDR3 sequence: CASSHPRDSRNTIYF. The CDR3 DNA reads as TGCGCCAGCAGCCATCCCCGGGACAGTCGAAACACCATATATTTT.

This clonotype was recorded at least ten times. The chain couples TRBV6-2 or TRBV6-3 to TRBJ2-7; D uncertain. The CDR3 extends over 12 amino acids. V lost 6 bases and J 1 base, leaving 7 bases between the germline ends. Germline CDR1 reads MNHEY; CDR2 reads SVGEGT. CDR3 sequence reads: CASSPPSYEQYV. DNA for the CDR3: TGTGCCAGCAGCCCCCCGTCCTACGAGCAGTACGTC.

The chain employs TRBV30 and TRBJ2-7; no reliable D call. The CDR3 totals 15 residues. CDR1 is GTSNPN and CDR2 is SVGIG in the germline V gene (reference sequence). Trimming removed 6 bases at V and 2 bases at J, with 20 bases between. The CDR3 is CACHAPQVIPYEQYF. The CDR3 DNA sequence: TGTGCCTGTCATGCGCCCCAAGTGATACCCTACGAGCAGTACTTC.

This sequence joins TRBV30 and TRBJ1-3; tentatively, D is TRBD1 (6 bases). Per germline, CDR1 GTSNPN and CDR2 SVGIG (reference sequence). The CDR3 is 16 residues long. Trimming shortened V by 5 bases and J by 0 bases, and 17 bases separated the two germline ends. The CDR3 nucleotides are TGTGCCTGGGGGCGCACAGGGACACTCTCTGGAAACACCATATATTTT. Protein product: CAWGRTGTLSGNTIYF.

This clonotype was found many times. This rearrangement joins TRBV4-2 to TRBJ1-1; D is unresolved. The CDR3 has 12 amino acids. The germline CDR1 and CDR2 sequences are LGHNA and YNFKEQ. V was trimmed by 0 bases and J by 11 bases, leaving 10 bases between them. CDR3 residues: CASSQDQKRAFF. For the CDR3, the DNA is TGTGCCAGCAGCCAAGATCAAAAGCGGGCTTTCTTT.

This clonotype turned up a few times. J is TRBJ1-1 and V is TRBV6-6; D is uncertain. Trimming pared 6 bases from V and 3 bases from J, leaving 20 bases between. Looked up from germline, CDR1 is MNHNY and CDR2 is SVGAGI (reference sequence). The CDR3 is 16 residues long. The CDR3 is CASSPLRVGYHTEAFF. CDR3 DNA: TGTGCCAGCAGCCCATTGCGGGTTGGGTATCACACTGAAGCTTTCTTT.

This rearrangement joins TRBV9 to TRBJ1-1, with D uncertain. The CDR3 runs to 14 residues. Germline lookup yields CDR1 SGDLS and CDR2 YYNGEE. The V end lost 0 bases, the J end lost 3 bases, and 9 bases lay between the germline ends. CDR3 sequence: CASSVGYADTEAFF. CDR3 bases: TGTGCCAGCAGCGTAGGATACGCGGACACTGAAGCTTTCTTT.

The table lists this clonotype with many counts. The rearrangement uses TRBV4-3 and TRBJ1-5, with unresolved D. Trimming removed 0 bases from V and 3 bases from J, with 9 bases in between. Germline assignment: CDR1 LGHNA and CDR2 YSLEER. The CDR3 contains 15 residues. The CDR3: CASSQEYGYNQPQHF. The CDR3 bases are TGCGCCAGCAGCCAAGAATACGGGTACAATCAGCCCCAGCATTTT.

The CDR3 nucleotides are TGTGCCAGCAGAACGGGCGGATCGCCCCTCCACTTT. Its protein is CASRTGGSPLHF. This sequence joins TRBV7-6 and TRBJ1-6; D unresolved. Trimming shortened V by 6 bases and J by 13 bases, and 13 bases separated the two germline ends. The CDR3 extends over 12 amino acids. CDR1 is SGHVS and CDR2 is FNYEAQ in the germline V gene.

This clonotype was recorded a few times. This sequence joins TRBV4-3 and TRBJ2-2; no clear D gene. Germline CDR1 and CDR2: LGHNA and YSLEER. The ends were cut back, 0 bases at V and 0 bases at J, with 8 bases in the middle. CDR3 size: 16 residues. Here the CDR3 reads CASSQEGLANTGELFF. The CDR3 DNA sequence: TGCGCCAGCAGCCAAGAGGGCCTGGCGAACACCGGGGAGCTGTTTTTT.

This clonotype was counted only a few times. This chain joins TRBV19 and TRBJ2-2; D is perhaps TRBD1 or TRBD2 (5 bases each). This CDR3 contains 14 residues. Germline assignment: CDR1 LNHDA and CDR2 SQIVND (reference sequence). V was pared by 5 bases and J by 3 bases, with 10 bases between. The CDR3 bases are TGTGCCAGTAGTCGGGGCGGTCACACCGGGGAGCTGTTTTTT. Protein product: CASSRGGHTGELFF.

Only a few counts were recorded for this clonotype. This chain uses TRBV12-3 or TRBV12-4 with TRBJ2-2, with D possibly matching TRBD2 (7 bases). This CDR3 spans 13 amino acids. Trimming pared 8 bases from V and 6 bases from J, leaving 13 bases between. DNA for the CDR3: TGTGCCAGCTCGGGGGGCCTGGCCGGGGAGCTGTTTTTT. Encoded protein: CASSGGLAGELFF.

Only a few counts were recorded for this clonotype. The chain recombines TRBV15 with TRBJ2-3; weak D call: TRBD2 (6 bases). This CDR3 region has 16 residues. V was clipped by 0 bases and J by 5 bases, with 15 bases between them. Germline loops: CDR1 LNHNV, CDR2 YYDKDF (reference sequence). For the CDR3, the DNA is TGTGCCACCAGCAGAGATCTAGGCGGGGCTGAAGATACGCAGTATTTT. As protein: CATSRDLGGAEDTQYF. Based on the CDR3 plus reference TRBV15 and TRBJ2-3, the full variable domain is DAMVIQNPRYQVTQFGKPVTLSCSQTLNHNVMYWYQQKSSQAPKLLFHYYDKDFNNEADTPDNFQSRRPNTSFCFLDIRSPGLGDTAMYLCATSRDLGGAEDTQYFGPGTRLTVL.

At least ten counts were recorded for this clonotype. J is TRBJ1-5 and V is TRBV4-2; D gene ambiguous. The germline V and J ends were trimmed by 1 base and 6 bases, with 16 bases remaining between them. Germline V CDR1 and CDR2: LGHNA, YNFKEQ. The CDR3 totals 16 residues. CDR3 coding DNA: TGTGCCAGCAGCCAAGTTTCCGGGGATGTTCGTCAGCCCCAGCATTTT. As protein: CASSQVSGDVRQPQHF.

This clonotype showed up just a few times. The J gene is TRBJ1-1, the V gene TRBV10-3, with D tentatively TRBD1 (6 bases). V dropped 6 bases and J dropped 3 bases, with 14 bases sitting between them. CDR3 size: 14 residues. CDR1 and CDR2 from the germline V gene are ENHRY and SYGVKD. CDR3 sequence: CAIRESTGYTEAFF. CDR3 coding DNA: TGTGCCATCAGAGAATCTACAGGGTACACTGAAGCTTTCTTT.

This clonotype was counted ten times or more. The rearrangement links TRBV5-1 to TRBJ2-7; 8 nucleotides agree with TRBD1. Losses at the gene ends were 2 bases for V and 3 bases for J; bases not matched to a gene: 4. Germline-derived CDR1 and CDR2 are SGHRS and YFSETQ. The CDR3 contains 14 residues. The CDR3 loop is CASSFTGQDYEQYF. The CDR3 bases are TGCGCCAGCAGCTTTACGGGACAGGACTACGAGCAGTACTTC.